The present entry profiles one T cell receptor beta chain with its context. As yet, its antigen is unknown. TEMRA cells were FACS-enriched, unlike CD8+ and CD4+ T cells, which were negatively isolated. Random hexamers were used to reverse transcribe the RNA input (0.5 to 1 ug). A multiplex approach, immunoSEQ multiplex PCR, amplified TCR beta CDR3 across 54 Vbeta and 13 Jbeta. TCRdb redid the calling of the immunoSEQ multiplex PCR reads with MiXCR, one entry per CDR3 protein. This table has roughly 130,000 distinct CDR3 sequences, 95% to 96% appearing once. The data were taken from a study of CD8 T cells in Susac syndrome. The overall study: About 6 sequenced Susac syndrome patients had clinically active disease, while 8 or 9 were in remission.

This CDR3 is built from 14 residues. V shed 4 bases and J 1 base; nucleotides not matched to a gene: 4. From germline, CDR1 is DFQATT and CDR2 SNEGSKA (reference sequence). Study-level points and caveats: The CD4+ T cell repertoires in Susac syndrome did not show any clonal expansion.

V usage is TRBV20-1 and J usage is TRBJ2-3; TRBD2 aligns across 8 bases. The clonotype originates from a human donor with Susac syndrome. Material: CD4+ T cells from PBMCs. CDR3 in amino acids: CSAISGIGTDTQYF. The CDR3 region has the DNA TGCAGTGCTATTAGCGGGATTGGCACAGATACGCAGTATTTT.